Presented here are 15 T cell receptor beta chains from one specimen sequenced in a study of T cells in Graves' hyperthyroidism and ophthalmopathy (dated by TCRdb to the late 2010s). Receptors were amplified or captured by multiplex PCR. TCRdb shows the sequencer as Illumina HiSeq 2000. The TCR beta CDR3 regions were amplified from RNA transcripts. The first round of RT-PCR for the TCR CDR3 was performed with the HTBI primer set and the Qiagen OneStep RT-PCR kit. TCRdb reworked the public reads: Q25 trimming with fastp, MiXCR clone assembly, productive beta chains retained. Every entry covers one CDR3 protein and lists the most common genes and DNA from its rows. The sample contains about 640,000 distinct CDR3 sequences, under 25% of them found a single time. The biggest ten clones account for over 30% of the sample. The source material was blood. These receptors were collected from a man aged 30 to 45 with Graves' ophthalmopathy.

This clonotype appeared a few times. The gene calls are TRBV6-1 and TRBJ2-3, with 11 bases matching TRBD2. V lost 5 bases to trimming and J lost 11 bases; unmatched junction nucleotides: 3. Germline V CDR1 and CDR2: MNHNS, SASEGT. CDR3 length: 12 amino acids. The CDR3, as DNA: TGTGCCAGCAGTCCTCTAGCGGGAGGGCAGTATTTT. It specifies CASSPLAGGQYF.

This clonotype was observed a handful of times. This chain uses TRBV4-3 with TRBJ1-1, with 7 bases fitting TRBD1. The CDR3 totals 14 residues. Germline-derived CDR1 and CDR2 are LGHNA and YSLEER. V shed 3 bases and J 2 bases; nucleotides not matched to a gene: 3. The CDR3 here is CASSQDRINTEAFF. The CDR3 nucleotides are TGCGCCAGCAGCCAGGACAGGATTAACACTGAAGCTTTCTTT.

About this clonotype: Germline is not matched at one junction end, which may reflect a read error. This sequence joins TRBV2 and TRBJ2-1; 8 bases are a match to TRBD1. CDR1 is SNHLY, CDR2 FYNNEI, per germline. This CDR3 region has 15 residues. The CDR3 nucleotides read TGTACCAGCAGTGATCGACAGGGGATCCACAATGAGCAGTTCTTC. Translated, it gives CTSSDRQGIHNEQFF.

This clonotype was seen only a few times. The rearrangement links TRBV11-2 to TRBJ2-1, with TRBD2 as a possible D gene (6 bases). The V and J ends lost 5 bases and 0 bases respectively, with 26 bases between them. Germline CDR1 and CDR2: SGHAT and FQNNGV. CDR3 length: 20 amino acids. CDR3 protein: CASSGPPSEPTGDSYNEQFF. The CDR3 bases are TGTGCCAGCAGCGGACCCCCCTCTGAGCCTACGGGAGACTCCTACAATGAGCAGTTCTTC.

This clonotype was observed a handful of times. This sequence joins TRBV18 and TRBJ2-1, with 7 bases lining up with TRBD2. CDR1 KGHSH and CDR2 LQKENI come from the germline V gene. The CDR3 has 15 amino acids. With V trimmed by 3 bases and J by 7 bases, 9 bases remained unmatched. In DNA form, the CDR3 reads TGTGCCAGCTCACCGGGAGGGAGGGCCGGGAATGAGCAGTTCTTC. Translating it yields CASSPGGRAGNEQFF.

This clonotype was seen only a few times. The CDR3 coding sequence is TGTGCCAGCAGCTTGGTCGGGGGAGGGGCCGACAATGAGCAGTTCTTC. Protein sequence: CASSLVGGGADNEQFF. The chain couples TRBV5-4 to TRBJ2-1, with 7 bases matching TRBD2. Trimming removed 0 bases from V and 5 bases from J; junction bases left unmatched: 8. Germline V gene data show CDR1 as SGHNT and CDR2 as YYREEE (reference sequence). The CDR3 is 16 residues long.

The V and J genes are TRBV4-2 and TRBJ2-4, with D perhaps matching TRBD2 (6 bases). The germline V gene has CDR1 LGHNA and CDR2 YNFKEQ. This CDR3 comprises 18 residues. Trimming took off 0 bases at V and 0 bases at J, with 15 bases between the two ends. CDR3: CASSQDPLASLAKNIQYF. In DNA, the CDR3 is TGTGCCAGCAGCCAAGATCCTCTAGCGTCGCTAGCCAAAAACATTCAGTACTTC.

The chain recombines TRBV20-1 with TRBJ2-7; TRBD2 is a possible D gene (6 bases). The germline gives CDR1 DFQATT, CDR2 SNEGSKA (reference sequence). Between the trimmed V and J ends, which lost 0 bases and 0 bases, there was a span of 12 bases. The CDR3 loop spans 15 amino acids. CDR3 residues: CSARDRDSPSYEQYF. The CDR3 coding sequence is TGCAGTGCTAGAGATCGGGACTCTCCCTCCTACGAGCAGTACTTC.

The genes are TRBV29-1 and TRBJ2-7, with 8 bases aligning to TRBD1. The CDR3 covers 13 residues. Per germline, CDR1 SQVTM and CDR2 ANQGSEA. The J segment lost 4 bases and the V segment lost 1 base, leaving 3 bases of the junction unmatched. The CDR3 coding sequence is TGCAGCGTTGAAGCACAGGGGGATTACGAGCAGTACTTC. Encoded protein: CSVEAQGDYEQYF.

In its sample, this clonotype was seen many times. The chain employs TRBV28 and TRBJ2-7; TRBD1 might be the D (6 bases). The V end lost 5 bases, the J end lost 6 bases, and 11 bases lay between the germline ends. Germline loops: CDR1 MDHEN, CDR2 SYDVKM. The CDR3 consists of 12 residues. The CDR3 region is CASSPDSFEQYF. In nucleotides, the CDR3 is TGTGCCAGCAGTCCGGACAGTTTCGAGCAGTACTTC. Filled out from reference TRBV28 and TRBJ2-7, the complete variable domain reads DVKVTQSSRYLVKRTGEKVFLECVQDMDHENMFWYRQDPGLGLRLIYFSYDVKMKEKGDIPEGYSVSREKKERFSLILESASTNQTSMYLCASSPDSFEQYFGPGTRLTVT.

The chain carries TRBV9 and TRBJ2-5, with D tentatively TRBD2 (6 bases). The CDR3 spans 17 residues. V lost 0 bases to trimming and J lost 0 bases, with 15 bases between them. Germline assignment: CDR1 SGDLS and CDR2 YYNGEE. The CDR3 sequence is CASSVDERATYQETQYF. The CDR3 DNA reads as TGTGCCAGCAGCGTAGATGAGCGGGCCACGTACCAAGAGACCCAGTACTTC.

This chain connects TRBV24-1 to TRBJ2-7, with 7 bases fitting TRBD2. The V gene end was trimmed by 9 bases and the J gene end by 4 bases; junction bases not matched to a gene: 5. Germline assignment: CDR1 KGHDR and CDR2 SFDVKD. The CDR3 covers 12 residues. The CDR3 protein is CATSPGGYEQYF. The CDR3 DNA is TGTGCCACCTCGCCGGGGGGTTACGAGCAGTACTTC.

This clonotype was seen just once. The chain recombines TRBV9 with TRBJ2-1; 10 bases align to TRBD2. V trimming: 0 bases; J trimming: 7 bases; junction bases outside the gene matches: 4. CDR3 size: 15 residues. Germline loops: CDR1 SGDLS, CDR2 YYNGEE. In DNA, the CDR3 is TGTGCCAGCAGCGTAGGAATTAGCGGGAGGAATGAGCAGTTCTTC. Protein: CASSVGISGRNEQFF.

The chain recombines TRBV19 with TRBJ2-7, with unresolved D. V was shortened by 4 bases and J by 1 base, with 14 bases between the two germline ends. This CDR3 has 15 residues. Looked up from germline, CDR1 is LNHDA and CDR2 is SQIVND (reference sequence). CDR3 DNA sequence: TGTGCCAGTAGTAAGGGTCAGCAGTCGTCCTACGAGCAGTACTTC. Translation: CASSKGQQSSYEQYF.

This clonotype came up a few times. It is unclear where the CDR3 begins or ends on the DNA, so no DNA is shown, and the CDR3 is as TCRdb lists it. This chain uses TRBV11-2 with TRBJ2-6; the table's D call, TRBD1, has no DNA check behind it. Germline assignment: CDR1 SGHAT and CDR2 FQNNGV. The CDR3 spans 13 amino acids, including both terminal residues. The CDR3 reads CASSLVGQGATSF.